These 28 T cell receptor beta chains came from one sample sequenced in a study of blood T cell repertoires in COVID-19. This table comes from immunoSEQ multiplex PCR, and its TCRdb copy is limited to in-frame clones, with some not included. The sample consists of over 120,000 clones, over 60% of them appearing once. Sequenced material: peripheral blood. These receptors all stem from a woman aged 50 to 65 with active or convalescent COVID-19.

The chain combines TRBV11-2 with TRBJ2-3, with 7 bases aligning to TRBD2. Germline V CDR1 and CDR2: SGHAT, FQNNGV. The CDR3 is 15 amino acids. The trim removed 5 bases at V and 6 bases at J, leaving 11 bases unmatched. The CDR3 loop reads CASSHPGLPADTQYF. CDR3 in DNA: TGTGCCAGCAGCCACCCGGGACTACCGGCTGATACGCAGTATTTT.

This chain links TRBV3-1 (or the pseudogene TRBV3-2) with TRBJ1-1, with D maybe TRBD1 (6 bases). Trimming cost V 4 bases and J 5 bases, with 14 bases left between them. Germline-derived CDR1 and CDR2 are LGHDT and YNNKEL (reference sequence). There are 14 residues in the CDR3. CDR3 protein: CASSPRTGYTEAFF. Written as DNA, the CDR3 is TGTGCCAGCAGCCCACGAACAGGGTATACTGAAGCTTTCTTT.

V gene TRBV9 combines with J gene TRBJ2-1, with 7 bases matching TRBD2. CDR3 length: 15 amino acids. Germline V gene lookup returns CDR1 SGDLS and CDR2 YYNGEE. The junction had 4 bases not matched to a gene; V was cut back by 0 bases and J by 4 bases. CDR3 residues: CASSVGLAEYNEQFF. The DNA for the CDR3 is TGTGCCAGCAGCGTAGGGCTAGCGGAATACAATGAGCAGTTCTTC.

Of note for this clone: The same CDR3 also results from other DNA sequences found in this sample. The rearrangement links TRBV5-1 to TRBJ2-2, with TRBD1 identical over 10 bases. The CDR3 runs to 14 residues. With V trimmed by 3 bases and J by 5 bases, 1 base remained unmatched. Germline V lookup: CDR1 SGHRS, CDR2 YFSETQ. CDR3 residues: CASSWGQGTGELFF. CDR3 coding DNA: TGCGCCAGCAGCTGGGGACAGGGGACCGGGGAGCTGTTTTTT.

CDR3 coding DNA: TGTGCCAGCAGTTACACCGGGAACTCCTACGAGCAGTACTTC. This encodes CASSYTGNSYEQYF. The chain carries TRBV6-2 or TRBV6-3 and TRBJ2-7; perhaps TRBD2 as D (5 bases). V was trimmed by 2 bases and J by 0 bases, leaving 8 bases between them. Germline V gives CDR1 MNHEY, CDR2 SVGEGT. The CDR3 has 14 residues.

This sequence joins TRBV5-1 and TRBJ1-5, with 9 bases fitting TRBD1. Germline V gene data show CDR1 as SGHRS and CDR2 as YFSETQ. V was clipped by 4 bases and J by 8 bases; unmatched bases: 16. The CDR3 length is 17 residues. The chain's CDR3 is CASSPEPRDRDVEPQHF. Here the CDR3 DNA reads TGCGCCAGCAGCCCCGAACCCCGGGACAGGGATGTTGAGCCCCAGCATTTT.

The CDR3 loop is CASGQGADAAIYEQYF. For the CDR3, the DNA is TGTGCCAGCGGGCAGGGGGCTGACGCGGCCATATACGAGCAGTACTTC. This chain joins TRBV2 and TRBJ2-7; 8 nucleotides align to TRBD1. CDR3 size: 16 residues. The V and J ends lost 8 bases and 4 bases, in that order; junction bases with no gene match: 16. CDR1 is SNHLY, CDR2 FYNNEI, per germline.

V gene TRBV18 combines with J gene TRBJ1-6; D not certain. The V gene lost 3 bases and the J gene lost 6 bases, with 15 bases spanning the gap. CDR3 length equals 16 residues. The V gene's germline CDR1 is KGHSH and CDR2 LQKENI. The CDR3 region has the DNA TGTGCCAGCTCACCTGTAACCGGGTCTTTTAATTCACCCCTCCACTTT. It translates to CASSPVTGSFNSPLHF.

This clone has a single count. CDR3 amino acids: CASSRSGTGADTQYF. DNA of the CDR3: TGTGCCAGCTCCCGCTCCGGGACTGGAGCAGATACGCAGTATTTT. V is TRBV18 and J is TRBJ2-3; D possibly corresponds to TRBD2 (6 bases). Germline values: CDR1 KGHSH, CDR2 LQKENI. The CDR3 runs 15 residues. The V end lost 6 bases, the J end lost 4 bases, and 17 bases lay between the germline ends.

DNA of the CDR3: TGCGCCAGCAGCATGGCGGGGGGGCAGATAAGATACGAGCAGTACTTC. This codes for CASSMAGGQIRYEQYF. The chain couples TRBV5-1 to TRBJ2-7; 9 positions match TRBD2. The V and J ends lost 4 bases and 4 bases, in that order; junction bases with no gene match: 12. The CDR3 totals 16 residues. The germline V gene has CDR1 SGHRS and CDR2 YFSETQ.

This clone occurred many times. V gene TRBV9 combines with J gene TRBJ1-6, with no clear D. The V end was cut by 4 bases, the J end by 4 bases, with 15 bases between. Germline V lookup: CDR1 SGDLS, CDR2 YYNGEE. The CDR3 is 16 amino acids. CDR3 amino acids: CASSPNSGAYNSPLHF. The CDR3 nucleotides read TGTGCCAGCAGCCCGAACTCGGGAGCGTATAATTCACCCCTCCACTTT.

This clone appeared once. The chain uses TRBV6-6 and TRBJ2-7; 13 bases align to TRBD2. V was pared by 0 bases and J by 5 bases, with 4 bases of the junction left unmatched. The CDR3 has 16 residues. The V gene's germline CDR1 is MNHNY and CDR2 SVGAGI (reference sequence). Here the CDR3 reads CASSYSGLAGFDEQYF. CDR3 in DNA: TGTGCCAGCAGTTACTCGGGACTAGCGGGATTCGACGAGCAGTACTTC.

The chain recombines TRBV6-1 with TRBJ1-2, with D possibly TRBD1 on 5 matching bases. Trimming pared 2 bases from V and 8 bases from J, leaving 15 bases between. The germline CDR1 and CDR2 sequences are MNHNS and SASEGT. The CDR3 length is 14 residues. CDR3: CASSESLRGMGYTF. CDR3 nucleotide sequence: TGTGCCAGCAGTGAAAGTCTTAGGGGAATGGGCTACACCTTC.

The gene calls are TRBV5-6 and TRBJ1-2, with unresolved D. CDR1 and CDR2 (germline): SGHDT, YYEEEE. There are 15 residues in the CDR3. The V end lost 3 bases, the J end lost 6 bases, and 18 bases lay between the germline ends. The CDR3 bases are TGTGCCAGCAGCTCCTGGACTCCTCCGGTTCATGGCTACACCTTC. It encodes CASSSWTPPVHGYTF.

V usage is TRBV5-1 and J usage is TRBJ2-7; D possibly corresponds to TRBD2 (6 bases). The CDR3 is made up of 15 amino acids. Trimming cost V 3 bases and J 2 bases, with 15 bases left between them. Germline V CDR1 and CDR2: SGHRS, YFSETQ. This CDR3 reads CASSWGVGRTYEQYF. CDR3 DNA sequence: TGCGCCAGCAGCTGGGGGGTAGGGAGAACCTACGAGCAGTACTTC.

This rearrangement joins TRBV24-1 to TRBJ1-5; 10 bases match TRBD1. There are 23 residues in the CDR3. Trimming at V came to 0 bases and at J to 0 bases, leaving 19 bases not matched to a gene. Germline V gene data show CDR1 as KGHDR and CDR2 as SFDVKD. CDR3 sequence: CATSDLVGQGSPPRQNSNQPQHF. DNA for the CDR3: TGTGCCACCAGTGATTTGGTGGGACAGGGGTCACCACCACGACAAAATAGCAATCAGCCCCAGCATTTT.

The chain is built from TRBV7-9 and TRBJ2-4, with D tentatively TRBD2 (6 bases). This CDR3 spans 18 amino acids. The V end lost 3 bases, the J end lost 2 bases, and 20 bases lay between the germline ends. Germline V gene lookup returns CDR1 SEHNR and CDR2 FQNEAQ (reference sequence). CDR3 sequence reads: CASSLGVGGAQTKNIQYF. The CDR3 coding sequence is TGTGCCAGCAGCTTGGGCGTTGGAGGGGCGCAAACCAAAAACATTCAGTACTTC. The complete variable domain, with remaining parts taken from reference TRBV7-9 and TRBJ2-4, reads DTGVSQNPRHKITKRGQNVTFRCDPISEHNRLYWYRQTLGQGPEFLTYFQNEAQLEKSRLLSDRFSAERPKGSFSTLEIQRTEQGDSAMYLCASSLGVGGAQTKNIQYFGAGTRLSVL.

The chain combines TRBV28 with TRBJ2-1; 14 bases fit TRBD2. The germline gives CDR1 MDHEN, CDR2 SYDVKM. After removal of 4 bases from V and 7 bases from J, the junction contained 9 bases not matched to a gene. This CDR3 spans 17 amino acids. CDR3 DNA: TGTGCCAGCAGTTCCCGACTAGCGGGAGGGCCAGTGAATGAGCAGTTCTTC. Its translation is CASSSRLAGGPVNEQFF. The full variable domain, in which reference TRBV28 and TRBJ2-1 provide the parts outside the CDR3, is DVKVTQSSRYLVKRTGEKVFLECVQDMDHENMFWYRQDPGLGLRLIYFSYDVKMKEKGDIPEGYSVSREKKERFSLILESASTNQTSMYLCASSSRLAGGPVNEQFFGPGTRLTVL.

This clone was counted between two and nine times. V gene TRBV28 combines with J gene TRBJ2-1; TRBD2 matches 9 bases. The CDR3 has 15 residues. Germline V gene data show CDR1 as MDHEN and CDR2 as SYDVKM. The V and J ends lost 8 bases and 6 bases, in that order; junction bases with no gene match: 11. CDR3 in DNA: TGTGCCAGCGCAAGAAATAGCGGGAGAGGCAATGAGCAGTTCTTC. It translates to CASARNSGRGNEQFF.

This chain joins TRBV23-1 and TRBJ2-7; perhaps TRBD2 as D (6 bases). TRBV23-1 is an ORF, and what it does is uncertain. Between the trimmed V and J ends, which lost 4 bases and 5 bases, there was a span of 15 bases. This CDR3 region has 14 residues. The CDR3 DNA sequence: TGCGCCAGCAGTCTGGCGGGATGGGATCACGAGCAGTACTTC. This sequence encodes CASSLAGWDHEQYF.

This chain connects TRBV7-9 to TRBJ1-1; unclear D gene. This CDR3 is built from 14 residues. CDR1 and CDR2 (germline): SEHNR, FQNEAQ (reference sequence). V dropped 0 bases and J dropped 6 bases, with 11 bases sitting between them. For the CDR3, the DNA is TGTGCCAGCAGCTTAGCTCTTGCGGACTCTGAAGCTTTCTTT. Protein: CASSLALADSEAFF.

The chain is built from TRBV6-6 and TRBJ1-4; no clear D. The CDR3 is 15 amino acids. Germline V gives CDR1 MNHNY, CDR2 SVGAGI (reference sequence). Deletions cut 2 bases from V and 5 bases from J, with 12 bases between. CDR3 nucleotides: TGTGCCAGCAGTTACGCCCGGGATTTGAATGAAAAACTGTTTTTT. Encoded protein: CASSYARDLNEKLFF.

CDR3 region: CASSFGTSTYNEQFF. CDR3 sequence (DNA): TGCGCCAGCAGCTTCGGGACTAGCACCTACAATGAGCAGTTCTTC. This sequence joins TRBV5-1 and TRBJ2-1; 9 bases agree with TRBD2. The germline gives CDR1 SGHRS, CDR2 YFSETQ. This CDR3 spans 15 amino acids. The V and J ends lost 2 bases and 2 bases, in that order; junction bases with no gene match: 2.

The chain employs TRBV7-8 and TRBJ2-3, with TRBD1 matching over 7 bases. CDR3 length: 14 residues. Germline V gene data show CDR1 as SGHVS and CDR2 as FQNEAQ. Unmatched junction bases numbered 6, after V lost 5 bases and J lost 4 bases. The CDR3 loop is CASSHRGSADTQYF. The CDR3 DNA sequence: TGTGCCAGCAGCCACAGGGGTTCGGCAGATACGCAGTATTTT.

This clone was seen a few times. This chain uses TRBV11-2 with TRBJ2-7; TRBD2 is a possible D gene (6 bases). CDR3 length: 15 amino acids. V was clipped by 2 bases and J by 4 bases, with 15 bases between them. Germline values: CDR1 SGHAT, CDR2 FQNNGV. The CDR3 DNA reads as TGTGCCAGCAGCTTATTAGGAGGGAGCGTTTACGAGCAGTACTTC. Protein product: CASSLLGGSVYEQYF.

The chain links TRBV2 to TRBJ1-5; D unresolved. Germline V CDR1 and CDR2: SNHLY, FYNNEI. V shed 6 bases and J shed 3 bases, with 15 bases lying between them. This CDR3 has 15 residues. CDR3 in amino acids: CASSLEKGDNQPQHF. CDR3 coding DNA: TGTGCCAGCAGCCTCGAGAAGGGAGACAATCAGCCCCAGCATTTT.

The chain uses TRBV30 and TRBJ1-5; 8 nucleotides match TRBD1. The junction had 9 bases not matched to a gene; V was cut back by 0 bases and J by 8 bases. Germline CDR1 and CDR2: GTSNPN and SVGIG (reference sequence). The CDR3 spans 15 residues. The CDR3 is CAWSVQAGGREPQHF. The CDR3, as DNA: TGTGCCTGGAGTGTACAGGCAGGGGGCCGGGAGCCCCAGCATTTT.

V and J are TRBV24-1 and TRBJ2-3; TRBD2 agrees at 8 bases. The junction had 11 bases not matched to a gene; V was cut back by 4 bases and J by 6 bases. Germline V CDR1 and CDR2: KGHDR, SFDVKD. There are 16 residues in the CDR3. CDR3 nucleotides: TGTGCCACCAGTGACTCTAGCGGGCCTGCAGGGGATACGCAGTATTTT. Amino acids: CATSDSSGPAGDTQYF.